This T cell receptor (beta chain) is drawn from a study of shared clonotypes between healthy human individuals (dated by TCRdb to the early 2020s). In the study overall: A couple of women and a few men aged 18 to 49 years were included in the cohort. Per donor, three plates each were used for CD4 naive and CD4 memory, two for CD8 naive, and one for CD8 memory. To estimate repertoire size and how much clonotypes are shared between individuals, the study performed deep sequencing of blood TCR repertoires from a few healthy adults. To increase sequencing depth and limit assay-specific biases, TCR repertoire library preparation and sequencing were carried out by different laboratories using diverse techniques. Each donor's leukapheresis produced roughly between roughly 0.85 and 10 billion PBMCs.

CD8 naive samples consisted of CD45RO-negative cells that were positively selected for CCR7, yielding a CD45RA+CCR7+ population without TemRA cells. The donors were healthy, HIV-negative adults who had no recently reported acute infections or vaccinations. Every donor was a Caucasian adult living in Nashville, Tennessee, USA. Blood was collected by leukapheresis, and PBMCs were isolated by Ficoll-Histopaque density gradient centrifugation and then cryopreserved in liquid nitrogen vapor phase. Purity and quantity of every magnetically sorted T cell population were checked by analytical flow cytometry. From each sorted fraction, genomic DNA was isolated and quantified by UV absorbance on a Nanodrop 2000c. Using the deep immunoSEQ assay, multiplex PCR amplified TCR CDR3 regions from genomic DNA. Genomic DNA extracted from each cell subset was distributed evenly over all wells of several immunoSEQ 96-well plates, and each plate served as one replicate. For sorted subsets, each replicate PCR was loaded with roughly 200 ng genomic DNA, equivalent to 30,000 to 35,000 T cell genomes. Purified libraries were measured with a Qubit 3.0 fluorometer, size-checked on a Bioanalyzer 2100, and measured again with the KAPA Library Quantification kit. Every immunoSEQ 96-well plate was sequenced on a dedicated single-read 150-cycle Illumina NextSeq 550 flow cell. Per the original workflow: The immunoSEQ output contained only junctional sequences without quality scores, so filtering could not match that applied to full-length reads. To assign V/J genes and CDR3, sequences were annotated using PyIR, a Python wrapper for IgBLAST v1.9, with IMGT germline references. Any read was removed if the V/J assignment was weak (E-value above 1e-6), the CDR3 was missing, or the read contained stop codons, out-of-frame junctions, or ambiguous translated residues. A V3J clonotype was defined by an identical inferred V gene, J gene, and CDR3 amino acid sequence. The percentage overlap between two repertoires was calculated by dividing the number of shared unique clonotypes by the size of the smaller repertoire. Richness of each repertoire was evaluated using RTK rarefaction, the Chao1 estimator, and Recon v2.1 estimates of unobserved clonotypes. Generation probabilities were computed with OLGA for all TCRbeta clonotypes obtained by the gDNA method from several donors. This immuneACCESS table, as held by TCRdb, lists in-frame sequences with V and J called but not all clones. Of the missing ones, under half trace to an unresolved V gene in checked studies; the others have no known cause. Clonal size and the V and J genes are those of that table, whereas D and trimming came from the DNA. A total of about 2 million clones appear in this sample, 85% to 95% of them only once. 1% to 1.3% of the sample lies in the top ten.

Points on this clone: Which antigen it targets is not known. It has no much larger one-base neighbor in the sample; base qualities were not kept.

In the germline V gene, CDR1 corresponds to SGHAT and CDR2 to FQNNGV. V is reduced by 4 bases and J by 11 bases, leaving a spacing of 11 bases between them. The CDR3 has 12 amino acids, counting the end cysteine and phenylalanine. Only CDR3 DNA remains: 36 bases, in frame from the first base. Results and caveats for the whole study, not just this receptor: Clonotypes shared by all four sorted-subset donors showed higher generation probabilities than non-shared clonotypes. Only blood was sampled, and tissue TCR repertoires likely differ from those in blood. Naive subsets generally had larger estimated clonotype richness than memory subsets. When several donors were compared, the shared fraction of clonotypes was approximately 5% for naive CD4, 3.5% to 4% for naive CD8, more than 2% for memory CD4, and 0.35% to 0.4% for memory CD8. The genetic and exposure-history diversity represented was limited by the small number of donors. Based on pairwise subsampling, the degree of clonotype sharing among donors was expected to be affected by sequencing depth. Rarefaction of sorted-subset datasets indicated incomplete sequencing despite the large sequencing depth.

The source material was naive CD8+ T cells sorted from blood. The cell subset or site label for this specimen denotes: CD45RA+CCR7+. This receptor was obtained from a man between 18 and 35 years old in good health. The chain was built from TRBV11-2 and TRBJ2-2; TRBD1 is a possible D gene, resting on 6 matching bases. The DNA is as follows: TGTGCCAGCAGCTCACAGGGTAGCGAGCTGTTTTTT. Translation gives CASSSQGSELFF. Full variable domain (CDR3 extended with the reference TRBV11-2 and TRBJ2-2 proteins): EAGVAQSPRYKIIEKRQSVAFWCNPISGHATLYWYQQILGQGPKLLIQFQNNGVVDDSQLPKDRFSAERLKGVDSTLKIQPAKLEDSAVYLCASSSQGSELFFGEGSRLTVL.